What follows is one T cell receptor (beta chain) and its context. This receptor's antigen is unknown. A single base separates this from a much larger clone, so it may be a read error. The data derive from a study of tumor-infiltrating lymphocytes in primary liver carcinoma (dated 2017 in TCRdb). General notes on the study: Surgical resection was performed in China between November 2015 and March 2016 on four or five patients with histopathologically diagnosed primary liver carcinoma. The five patients had tumors of stage T1-T3 N0M0, with maximum diameters ranging from roughly 4.2 to 10 cm. TCRbeta repertoire sequencing covered roughly 35 specimens from 5 patients: about 25 tumor regions, 5 adjacent noncancerous liver tissues and 5 peripheral blood samples. Across five regions of each liver tumor, along with adjacent normal tissue and blood, the study brought together TCRbeta repertoire sequencing, expression microarrays and whole-exome sequencing. Each sample produced about 3.5 to 8 million productive TCRbeta reads, and read depth showed no significant difference between tissue types. Reproducibility between technical replicate repertoires was high, with correlation coefficients above 0.95 and mean shared-clone rates around 0.88. Of the five patients, three men and two women aged 30 to 69 years, four had hepatocellular carcinoma and one had combined HCC and intrahepatic cholangiocarcinoma.

TCRbeta-specific cDNA was reverse-transcribed from roughly 500 ng total RNA using a constant-region primer and ProtoScript II reverse transcriptase. TCRbeta libraries were built with three nested multiplex PCR rounds, a slightly modified ARM-PCR procedure. The first two PCR rounds used multiplex TRBV1-TRBV30 forward primers with a Cbeta reverse primer, each for around 10 cycles. Sample barcodes and Illumina adapters were added in a final 25-cycle PCR with Deep VentR polymerase. Amplicons of 200-500 bp were gel-purified with a QIAquick gel extraction kit before sequencing. The TCRbeta amplicons were sequenced with 250-bp paired-end reads on an Illumina HiSeq 2500. For the original study's pipeline: Reads were quality-trimmed with Trimmomatic v0.33, and paired reads were merged with FLASH v1.2.11 to recover full CDR3 sequences. V, D and J germline segments were assigned to the rearranged TCRbeta sequences using MiGEC v1.2.1b. VDJtools v1.0.0 computed clonotype statistics and Shannon-Wiener diversity indices. To reduce sampling bias, subsequent analyses other than the diversity analysis used only the 250 most abundant clonotypes in each sample. TCRdb reprocessed the public reads (quality trimming at Q25 with fastp, clone calling with MiXCR) and kept in-frame beta chains. Each entry merges the rows of one CDR3 protein and shows their most common DNA and genes. The V and J calls follow TCRdb's processing rather than the paper's. In this sample the table shows fewer than 400,000 distinct CDR3 sequences, almost 60% of which occur a single time. 15% to 20% of the sample goes to the ten largest clones.

The CDR3 runs 14 residues from the cysteine to the phenylalanine. Here the CDR3 DNA is all that survives: 42 bases in frame from base 1. Trimming at the junction amounts to 7 bases on V and 7 bases on J, and the germline ends lie 19 bases apart. RNA from unsorted whole blood was extracted with TRIzol reagent, and germline DNA was obtained with the DNeasy Blood & Tissue kit. Patients had chronic HBV infection and were treatment-naive at sampling. Before surgery, about 4 milliliters of peripheral blood were drawn into K2EDTA tubes. General findings and caveats noted by the study authors: The top 250 clones made up a significantly larger repertoire fraction in tumors than in blood (p = 0.039). Consistent with antigen-driven expansion, pairs of tumor regions showed higher repertoire overlap (mean approximately 35%) than either tumor-adjacent pairs (around 17%) or tumor-blood pairs (roughly 14%). Since the samples were bulk and unsorted, there was no way to compare CD4+ and CD8+ T cell repertoires. Only the TCR beta chain was sequenced, so true repertoire diversity is likely underestimated because unpaired alpha chains were not captured. The study included only five or six patients, and the authors note findings should be validated in a larger study.

The sequence is built from TRBV12-3 or TRBV12-4 and TRBJ2-5; the D gene is tentatively TRBD1 or TRBD2, each matching 5 bases. The receptor was isolated from a woman in her 30s with primary liver carcinoma and hepatitis B virus infection. The sample was peripheral blood. The CDR3 protein is CASTQSVGRATQYF. The nucleotide sequence is TGTGCCAGCACCCAATCGGTGGGACGGGCGACCCAGTACTTC.